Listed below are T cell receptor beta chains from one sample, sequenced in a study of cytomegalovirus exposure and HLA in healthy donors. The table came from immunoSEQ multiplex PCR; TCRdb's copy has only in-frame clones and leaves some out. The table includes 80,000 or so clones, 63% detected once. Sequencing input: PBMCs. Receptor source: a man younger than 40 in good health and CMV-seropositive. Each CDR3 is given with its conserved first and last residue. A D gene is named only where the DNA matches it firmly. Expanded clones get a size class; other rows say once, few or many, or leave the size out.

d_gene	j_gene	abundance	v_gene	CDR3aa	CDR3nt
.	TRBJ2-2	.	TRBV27	CASSFFILGGELFF	TGTGCCAGCAGTTTTTTTATTCTAGGTGGGGAGCTGTTTTTT
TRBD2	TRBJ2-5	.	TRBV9	CASSLRTSGAPQETQYF	TGTGCCAGCAGCCTCCGGACTAGCGGGGCTCCTCAAGAGACCCAGTACTTC
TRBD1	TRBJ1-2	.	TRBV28	CASRFRDRVLDGYTF	TGTGCCAGCAGATTCCGGGACAGGGTACTTGATGGCTACACCTTC
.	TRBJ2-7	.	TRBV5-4	CASSDRPTGEQYF	TGTGCCAGCAGCGACAGACCCACGGGCGAGCAGTACTTC
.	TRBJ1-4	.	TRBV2	CASSGDGGGDEKLFF	TGTGCCAGCAGTGGGGACGGAGGGGGGGATGAAAAACTGTTTTTT
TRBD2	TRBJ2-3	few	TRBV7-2	CASSLRSGGGSTDTQYF	TGTGCCAGCAGCTTACGATCCGGCGGGGGTAGCACAGATACGCAGTATTTT
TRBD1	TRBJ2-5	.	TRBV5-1	CASSRGQGQETQYF	TGCGCCAGCAGCCGTGGACAGGGGCAGGAGACCCAGTACTTC
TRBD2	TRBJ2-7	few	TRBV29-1	CSVELAGVFYEQYF	TGCAGCGTTGAACTAGCGGGAGTTTTTTACGAGCAGTACTTC
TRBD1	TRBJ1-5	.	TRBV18	CASTGQGHQPQHF	TGTGCCAGCACCGGACAGGGACATCAGCCCCAGCATTTT
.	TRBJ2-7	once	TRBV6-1	CASRGDREVGEQYF	TGTGCCAGCAGGGGAGACAGGGAGGTAGGCGAGCAGTACTTC
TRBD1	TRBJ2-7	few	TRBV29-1	CSVEGQGAYEQYF	TGCAGCGTTGAAGGACAGGGGGCCTACGAGCAGTACTTC
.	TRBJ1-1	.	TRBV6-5	CASIKSTEAFF	TGTGCCAGCATAAAGAGCACTGAAGCTTTCTTT
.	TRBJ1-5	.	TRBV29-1	CSVATGWDQPQHF	TGCAGCGTTGCAACAGGGTGGGATCAGCCCCAGCATTTT
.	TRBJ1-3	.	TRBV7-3	CASSLRAGSGNTIYF	TGTGCCAGCAGCTTGCGGGCGGGCTCTGGAAACACCATATATTTT
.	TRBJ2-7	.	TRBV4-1	CASSQEEAGQFNYEQYF	TGCGCCAGCAGCCAAGAAGAGGCCGGACAGTTCAACTACGAGCAGTACTTC
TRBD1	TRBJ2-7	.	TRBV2	CASSDSRWEQGSLEQYF	TGTGCCAGCAGTGATAGTAGGTGGGAACAGGGGTCCCTCGAGCAGTACTTC
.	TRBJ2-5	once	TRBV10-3	CASANRAQETQYF	TGTGCCAGCGCAAACAGGGCCCAAGAGACCCAGTACTTC
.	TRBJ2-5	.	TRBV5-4	CASSRGLDPYQETQYF	TGTGCCAGCAGCCGGGGGTTGGATCCGTACCAAGAGACCCAGTACTTC
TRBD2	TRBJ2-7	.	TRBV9	CASSIGLAGDGYEQYF	TGTGCCAGCAGCATCGGACTAGCGGGAGATGGGTACGAGCAGTACTTC
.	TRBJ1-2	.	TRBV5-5	CASSLMRGGHYGYTF	TGTGCCAGCAGCTTGATGAGGGGAGGTCATTATGGCTACACCTTC
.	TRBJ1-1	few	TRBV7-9	CASRLSEGDVFF	TGTGCCAGCAGGCTCTCAGAGGGTGATGTTTTCTTT
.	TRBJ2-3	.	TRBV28	CASGRGGTDTQYF	TGTGCCTCAGGGAGGGGGGGCACAGATACGCAGTATTTT
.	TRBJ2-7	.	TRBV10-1	CASSERRTYEQYF	TGCGCCAGCAGTGAAAGGCGGACCTACGAGCAGTACTTC
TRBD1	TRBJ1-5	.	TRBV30	CAWSRTGTGVNQPQHF	TGTGCCTGGAGCCGAACCGGGACAGGGGTCAATCAGCCCCAGCATTTT
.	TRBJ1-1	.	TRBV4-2	CASSQDQRAGHTEAFF	TGTGCCAGCAGCCAAGATCAGAGGGCCGGGCACACTGAAGCTTTCTTT
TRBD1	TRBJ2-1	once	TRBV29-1	CSVGQGLPLNNEQFF	TGCAGCGTGGGACAGGGACTACCCTTGAACAATGAGCAGTTCTTC
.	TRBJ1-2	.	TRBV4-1	CASSQAGLINYGYTF	TGCGCCAGCAGCCAGGCTGGACTCATTAACTATGGCTACACCTTC
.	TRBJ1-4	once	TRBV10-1	CASSDGTNEKLFF	TGCGCCAGCAGTGACGGGACTAATGAAAAACTGTTTTTT
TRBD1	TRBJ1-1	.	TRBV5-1	CASSQGTGDVRAFF	TGCGCCAGCAGCCAAGGGACAGGGGACGTGCGGGCTTTCTTT
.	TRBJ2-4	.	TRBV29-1	CSVEVMALSGIQYF	TGCAGCGTTGAAGTAATGGCCCTCTCGGGCATTCAGTACTTC
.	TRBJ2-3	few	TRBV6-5	CASTPPGGTDTQYF	TGTGCCAGCACCCCTCCCGGTGGCACAGATACGCAGTATTTT
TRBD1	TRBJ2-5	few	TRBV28	CASGQGGTQYF	TGTGCCAGCGGACAGGGGGGGACCCAGTACTTC
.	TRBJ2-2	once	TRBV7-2	CASSLTGVVGELFF	TGTGCCAGCAGCTTAACGGGAGTTGTCGGGGAGCTGTTTTTT
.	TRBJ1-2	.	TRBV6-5	CASSYSTRLGGYTF	TGTGCCAGCAGTTACTCGACGAGGTTAGGTGGCTACACCTTC
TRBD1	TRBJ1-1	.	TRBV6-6	CASSYSTGGEEAFF	TGTGCCAGCAGTTACTCTACAGGGGGCGAGGAAGCTTTCTTT
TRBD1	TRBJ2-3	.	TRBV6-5	CASSDRVADTQYF	TGTGCCAGCAGCGACAGGGTAGCAGATACGCAGTATTTT
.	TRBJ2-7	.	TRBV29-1	CSVAFTGSYEQYF	TGCAGCGTTGCCTTTACAGGCTCCTACGAGCAGTACTTC
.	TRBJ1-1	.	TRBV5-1	CASSRKGDLNTEAFF	TGCGCCAGCAGCCGCAAGGGGGACCTGAACACTGAAGCTTTCTTT
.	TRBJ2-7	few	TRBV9	CASSVEAGSYEQYF	TGTGCCAGCAGCGTAGAGGCCGGGTCCTACGAGCAGTACTTC
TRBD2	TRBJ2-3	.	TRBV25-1	CAGSEGGGALLSTDTQYF	TGTGCCGGCAGTGAAGGCGGGGGGGCCCTATTAAGCACAGATACGCAGTATTTT
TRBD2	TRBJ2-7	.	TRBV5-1	CASSPPGTSGRASYEQYF	TGCGCCAGCAGTCCACCCGGGACTAGCGGGAGGGCCTCCTACGAGCAGTACTTC